Detailed here is one T cell receptor beta chain. Its specificity is not known. The data derive from a study of response to subunit inactivated influenza vaccine. Using its own MiXCR run on the RT-PCR reads, TCRdb lists one record per CDR3 protein. The sample yields over 800,000 distinct CDR3 sequences, 20% to 25% seen once. Study-level results: Few additional T cells are recruited per seasonal influenza vaccination, authors suggested.

Per the germline V gene, CDR1 is LGHNA and CDR2 is YNFKEQ. Trimming took 0 bases from V and 5 from J; bases not matched to a gene: 2. The CDR3 runs to 14 residues. This TCR was sampled from a man aged 45 to 65 who received an inactivated influenza vaccine. The input for sequencing was PBMCs from blood, taken approximately 5 days after vaccination. The chain recombines TRBV4-2 with TRBJ2-7, with TRBD1 matching 9 bases. Here the CDR3 reads CASSQETGGDEQYF. CDR3 DNA: TGTGCCAGCAGCCAAGAGACAGGGGGTGACGAGCAGTACTTC.